The 5 T cell receptor beta chains given below trace back to one sample, sequenced in a study of blood T cell repertoires in COVID-19. Method: immunoSEQ multiplex PCR; TCRdb's copy keeps in-frame clones and lacks some. Here the sample spans 200,000 to 300,000 clones, around nine tenths being singletons. What was sequenced was peripheral blood. Source of these receptors: a man aged 40-49 years who had recovered from COVID-19.

The chain uses TRBV24-1 and TRBJ2-3, with 11 bases aligning to TRBD2. V was pared by 3 bases and J by 4 bases, with 5 bases of the junction left unmatched. The CDR3 length is 16 residues. Germline CDR1 and CDR2: KGHDR and SFDVKD. CDR3 nucleotide sequence: TGTGCCACCAGTGATGCGACTAGCGGGGAGGCAGATACGCAGTATTTT. Its translation is CATSDATSGEADTQYF.

In this sample, this clone turned up once. The V call is TRBV11-2, the J call TRBJ2-7, with 9 positions matching TRBD1. The length of the CDR3 is 14 residues. V was clipped by 5 bases and J by 7 bases; unmatched bases: 9. Germline V CDR1 and CDR2: SGHAT, FQNNGV. CDR3 protein: CASSPSHRGREQYF. For the CDR3, the DNA is TGTGCCAGCAGCCCCAGCCACAGGGGGCGTGAGCAGTACTTC.

The CDR3 reads CSGAGETQYF. CDR3 sequence (DNA): TGCAGCGGAGCGGGGGAGACCCAGTACTTC. The chain recombines TRBV29-1 with TRBJ2-5, with 7 positions matching TRBD2. V shed 7 bases and J 5 bases; nucleotides not matched to a gene: 1. Germline assignment: CDR1 SQVTM and CDR2 ANQGSEA. This CDR3 has 10 amino acids.

Points on this clone: Different DNA sequences within this sample yield the same CDR3. V usage is TRBV29-1 and J usage is TRBJ2-7; D possibly corresponds to TRBD1 (6 bases). Per the germline V gene, CDR1 is SQVTM and CDR2 is ANQGSEA. This CDR3 comprises 12 residues. V was pared by 4 bases and J by 2 bases, with 9 bases between. The CDR3 DNA reads TGCAGCGTTGCCCAGGGGACCTACGAGCAGTACTTC. It is translated as CSVAQGTYEQYF.

The rearrangement uses TRBV3-1 (or the pseudogene TRBV3-2) and TRBJ1-1; possibly TRBD1 for D (6 bases). Trimming took off 0 bases at V and 1 base at J, with 9 bases between the two ends. CDR3 size: 15 residues. Germline-derived CDR1 and CDR2 are LGHDT and YNNKEL (reference sequence). The CDR3 nucleotides read TGTGCCAGCAGCCAAGAACAACAGGGGAACACTGAAGCTTTCTTT. Its translation: CASSQEQQGNTEAFF.